This TCR beta chain appears in the sequencing data of a study of PD-L1 blockade in urothelial cancer. Study in general: Blood was subjected to analysis at 3 weeks (second dose) and 6 weeks following treatment start.

Per the germline V gene, CDR1 is SGHDT and CDR2 is YYEEEE. The CDR3 loop spans 14 amino acids. The V segment lost 2 bases and the J segment 7 bases; nucleotides outside the gene matches: 5. Libraries were prepared by immunoSEQ multiplex PCR; TCRdb keeps only in-frame clonotypes and omits some of them. The sample has about 39,000 clones, just over 90% seen once. Findings and caveats of the study: A below-median TCR clonality in blood before treatment predicted better survival.

The time point denotes: pretreatment peripheral blood. To note about this clone: Its target is not known.

This clonotype originated in a woman aged 55-70 years with urothelial cancer. The rearrangement uses TRBV5-6 and TRBJ1-1, with TRBD1 identical over 10 bases. This sample comprised PBMCs, obtained around atezolizumab (anti-PD-L1) treatment. The CDR3 reads CASSFTGTGVEAFF. CDR3 in DNA: TGTGCCAGCAGCTTTACCGGGACAGGGGTTGAAGCTTTCTTT.